Reported below is one T cell receptor (beta chain). Its antigen is currently unknown. The same CDR3 can be traced to other DNA sequences in this sample. This entry is derived from a study of shared clonotypes between healthy human individuals. CD45RO-negative, CCR7-selected cells formed the naive CD8 fraction, which excluded terminally differentiated effector memory CD45RA+ cells. Regarding the study as a whole: Rarefaction analysis demonstrated incomplete sorted-subset sequencing notwithstanding large depth. Researchers sampled blood only, noting tissue repertoires likely differ. A handful of donors had approximately 4.6% of their naive CD4 clonotypes in common.

V dropped 1 base and J dropped 5 bases, with 6 bases sitting between them. The CDR3 is 11 residues long. Germline CDR1 reads GTSNPN; CDR2 reads SVGIG (reference sequence). For every subset, genomic DNA was evenly distributed across several immunoSEQ plates. Libraries were prepared by immunoSEQ multiplex PCR; TCRdb keeps only in-frame clonotypes and omits some of them. The sample includes about 1,800,000 clones, 85% to 95% of them seen just once. The gene calls are TRBV30 and TRBJ2-7; a possible D gene is TRBD1 (5 bases). The sample comprised naive CD8+ T cells sorted from blood. The source is a man between 18 and 29 years old in good health. The CDR3 protein is CAWSEGDEQYF. CDR3 DNA: TGTGCCTGGAGTGAAGGGGACGAGCAGTACTTC.